One sample yielded the 24 T cell receptor beta chains listed below, sequenced in a study of blood T cell repertoires in COVID-19. The repertoire was sequenced with immunoSEQ multiplex PCR; TCRdb's copy has only in-frame clones and lacks some. Of approximately 280,000 clones listed, about nine tenths were seen once; the top ten hold approximately 2.2%. The sequenced sample was peripheral blood. The receptors originated from a man in his fifties or sixties with acute or convalescent COVID-19.

The chain couples TRBV11-2 to TRBJ2-3, with 9 nucleotides matching TRBD2. V shed 1 base and J 2 bases; nucleotides not matched to a gene: 7. The V gene's germline CDR1 is SGHAT and CDR2 FQNNGV. This CDR3 comprises 17 residues. The chain's CDR3 is CASSLGGRGGITDTQYF. The CDR3 bases are TGTGCCAGCAGCTTAGGAGGGCGGGGGGGAATCACAGATACGCAGTATTTT.

The J gene is TRBJ2-7, the V gene TRBV4-1; D might be TRBD1 (5 bases). Trimming shortened V by 0 bases and J by 0 bases, and 12 bases separated the two germline ends. Germline values: CDR1 MGHRA, CDR2 YSYEKL. This CDR3 comprises 16 residues. The CDR3 region is CASSQEDSLSSYEQYF. For the CDR3, the DNA is TGCGCCAGCAGCCAAGAAGACAGCCTGAGCTCCTACGAGCAGTACTTC.

V gene TRBV19 combines with J gene TRBJ2-1; 10 bases are a match to TRBD2. The CDR3 runs 13 residues. Germline V gives CDR1 LNHDA, CDR2 SQIVND (reference sequence). The junction had 2 bases not matched to a gene; V was cut back by 8 bases and J by 4 bases. CDR3 nucleotide sequence: TGTGCCAGTGGGACTAGCGCGTACAATGAGCAGTTCTTC. Translating gives CASGTSAYNEQFF.

J is TRBJ2-5 and V is TRBV5-1, with a possible D match to TRBD2 (6 bases). This CDR3 has 14 amino acids. Between the trimmed V and J ends, which lost 4 bases and 1 base, there was a span of 11 bases. Per the germline V gene, CDR1 is SGHRS and CDR2 is YFSETQ. The CDR3 DNA reads TGCGCCAGCAGCCCGGGGACTCCCCAAGAGACCCAGTACTTC. It codes for CASSPGTPQETQYF. Supplemented by reference TRBV5-1 and TRBJ2-5, the full variable domain reads KAGVTQTPRYLIKTRGQQVTLSCSPISGHRSVSWYQQTPGQGLQFLFEYFSETQRNKGNFPGRFSGRQFSNSRSEMNVSTLELGDSALYLCASSPGTPQETQYFGPGTRLLVL.

This chain joins TRBV5-1 and TRBJ2-1, with 10 bases fitting TRBD1. Germline CDR1 is SGHRS and CDR2 is YFSETQ. This CDR3 region has 16 residues. The V segment lost 4 bases and the J segment 7 bases; nucleotides outside the gene matches: 11. The CDR3 here is CASSGLDGTGVNEQFF. CDR3 sequence (DNA): TGCGCCAGCAGCGGATTGGACGGGACAGGGGTAAATGAGCAGTTCTTC.

This clone came up a few times. The V gene is TRBV15, the J gene TRBJ2-7, with a weak D call TRBD2 (6 bases). V shed 3 bases and J shed 7 bases, with 19 bases lying between them. Germline V lookup: CDR1 LNHNV, CDR2 YYDKDF (reference sequence). This CDR3 has 15 amino acids. The CDR3 DNA is TGTGCCACCAGCAGGTGGGGCTCTAGCGTTGGGGAGCAGTACTTC. Protein product: CATSRWGSSVGEQYF.

The chain is built from TRBV29-1 and TRBJ1-2; unclear D gene. Trimming left V 6 bases short and J 4 bases short, with 9 bases between. Germline V gene data show CDR1 as SQVTM and CDR2 as ANQGSEA. This CDR3 spans 11 amino acids. Here the CDR3 DNA reads TGCAGCGTCACATCCTCCTATGGCTACACCTTC. This gives the protein CSVTSSYGYTF. Full variable domain (outside the CDR3, taken from reference TRBV29-1 and TRBJ1-2): SAVISQKPSRDICQRGTSLTIQCQVDSQVTMMFWYRQQPGQSLTLIATANQGSEATYESGFVIDKFPISRPNLTFSTLTVSNMSPEDSSIYLCSVTSSYGYTFGSGTRLTVV.

The chain couples TRBV28 to TRBJ2-3, with TRBD2 matching 12 bases. The CDR3 is made up of 18 amino acids. Per germline, CDR1 MDHEN and CDR2 SYDVKM. V gave up 2 bases and J gave up 4 bases; unmatched junction bases: 10. DNA of the CDR3: TGTGCCAGCAGTTTAGGACTAGCGGGGCCGGGCGTCGCAGATACGCAGTATTTT. Amino acid sequence: CASSLGLAGPGVADTQYF.

V and J are TRBV6-5 and TRBJ1-1; maybe TRBD1 (5 bases). CDR3 length: 14 residues. V was clipped by 2 bases and J by 11 bases, with 18 bases between them. In germline, CDR1 is MNHEY, CDR2 SVGAGI. CDR3 DNA sequence: TGTGCCAGCAGTTACATCGGACAAGGCCTGAAGGCTTTCTTT. Its translation: CASSYIGQGLKAFF.

This clone has more than one count but fewer than ten. The chain carries TRBV27 and TRBJ1-6; 8 bases agree with TRBD1. The germline V gene has CDR1 MNHEY and CDR2 SMNVEV (reference sequence). This CDR3 has 17 amino acids. Trimming at V came to 4 bases and at J to 7 bases, leaving 12 bases not matched to a gene. In nucleotides, the CDR3 is TGTGCCAGCAGTTCGACAAACCAGGGGGCGGGAAATTCACCCCTCCACTTT. Its translation: CASSSTNQGAGNSPLHF.

For this clone: An end of the junction differs from the germline gene, which may be a read error. The chain employs TRBV29-1 and TRBJ1-2, with 9 bases identical to TRBD1. Germline assignment: CDR1 SQVTM and CDR2 ANQGSEA. CDR3 length: 11 amino acids. CDR3 coding DNA: TGCAGCGTTGAATGGCGGGACAGGGTAAACTTC. Translating gives CSVEWRDRVNF.

The chain joins TRBV18 to TRBJ1-6, with TRBD1 identical over 8 bases. This CDR3 region has 14 residues. CDR1 KGHSH and CDR2 LQKENI come from the germline V gene. Unmatched junction bases numbered 5, after V lost 6 bases and J lost 7 bases. The CDR3 region has the DNA TGTGCCAGCTCTCCAGACAGGGGCAATTCACCCCTCCACTTT. It encodes CASSPDRGNSPLHF.

This sequence joins TRBV10-3 and TRBJ2-5; 8 nucleotides agree with TRBD1. This CDR3 has 15 residues. J gave up 5 bases and V 4 bases, and 9 bases lay outside the gene matches. Germline V CDR1 and CDR2: ENHRY, SYGVKD. As DNA, the CDR3 is TGTGCCATCAGTGTTGGGCAGGGGGCATGGGAGACCCAGTACTTC. Translation: CAISVGQGAWETQYF.

This clone came up many times. The chain carries TRBV4-1 and TRBJ1-5; a weak D match, TRBD1 (5 bases). This CDR3 contains 17 residues. Per germline, CDR1 MGHRA and CDR2 YSYEKL. Trimming pared 1 base from V and 3 bases from J, leaving 16 bases between. CDR3 loop: CASSQGRVAGANQPQHF. CDR3 bases: TGCGCCAGCAGCCAAGGGAGGGTGGCTGGGGCCAATCAGCCCCAGCATTTT.

This clone has more than one count but fewer than ten. The genes are TRBV19 and TRBJ1-5; possible D gene TRBD1, 5 bases. Between the trimmed V and J ends, which lost 2 bases and 6 bases, there was a span of 14 bases. This CDR3 spans 15 amino acids. The germline V gene has CDR1 LNHDA and CDR2 SQIVND (reference sequence). CDR3 DNA sequence: TGTGCCAGTAGTATAAGTCAGGGTAATGGTCAGCCCCAGCATTTT. This encodes CASSISQGNGQPQHF.

The chain links TRBV6-5 to TRBJ1-5; 9 bases agree with TRBD1. In germline, CDR1 is MNHEY, CDR2 SVGAGI. V lost 6 bases and J lost 6; bases outside the gene matches: 9. The CDR3 loop spans 15 amino acids. The CDR3 DNA follows: TGTGCCAGCAGCTCAATCGGGACAGGGATTCAGCCCCAGCATTTT. Translating gives CASSSIGTGIQPQHF.

Here the CDR3 reads CASSQDRYGYTF. For the CDR3, the DNA is TGTGCCAGCAGTCAAGACAGGTATGGCTACACCTTC. The chain joins TRBV12-3 or TRBV12-4 to TRBJ1-2; the D gene is possibly TRBD1 (6 bases). V was trimmed by 5 bases and J by 5 bases, leaving 9 bases between them. The CDR3 contains 12 residues.

The chain recombines TRBV10-3 with TRBJ1-6; D is perhaps TRBD1 (5 bases). The CDR3 loop spans 15 amino acids. Deletions cut 3 bases from V and 5 bases from J, with 11 bases between. Germline values: CDR1 ENHRY, CDR2 SYGVKD. The CDR3 DNA reads TGTGCCATCAGTGACCCGGGGGGAGATAATTCACCCCTCCACTTT. It specifies CAISDPGGDNSPLHF.

The genes are TRBV5-1 and TRBJ2-2; perhaps TRBD2 as D (6 bases). Germline V CDR1 and CDR2: SGHRS, YFSETQ. The CDR3 consists of 16 residues. Deletions cut 0 bases from V and 0 bases from J, with 9 bases between. In DNA, the CDR3 is TGCGCCAGCAGCTTGGCCGGGACTCCGAACACCGGGGAGCTGTTTTTT. Its protein is CASSLAGTPNTGELFF.

This chain uses TRBV7-9 with TRBJ1-5, with D unresolved. From germline, CDR1 is SEHNR and CDR2 FQNEAQ (reference sequence). The V end lost 5 bases, the J end lost 8 bases, and 13 bases lay between the germline ends. This CDR3 has 13 amino acids. CDR3 amino acids: CASSKNQEEPQHF. CDR3 bases: TGTGCCAGCAGCAAGAATCAGGAGGAGCCCCAGCATTTT.

The chain joins TRBV2 to TRBJ1-1; 10 nucleotides agree with TRBD1. V was clipped by 2 bases and J by 4 bases; unmatched bases: 7. Germline V gene data show CDR1 as SNHLY and CDR2 as FYNNEI. The CDR3 sequence is 16 residues long. DNA for the CDR3: TGTGCCAGCAGTGAATCTAGGGACAGGGGTATCACTGAAGCTTTCTTT. Translation gives CASSESRDRGITEAFF. The whole variable domain, remainder taken from reference TRBV2 and TRBJ1-1, is EPEVTQTPSHQVTQMGQEVILRCVPISNHLYFYWYRQILGQKVEFLVSFYNNEISEKSEIFDDQFSVERPDGSNFTLKIRSTKLEDSAMYFCASSESRDRGITEAFFGQGTRLTVV.

The chain links TRBV7-9 to TRBJ1-2; D is uncertain. The CDR3 has 15 residues. Looked up from germline, CDR1 is SEHNR and CDR2 is FQNEAQ (reference sequence). V was pared by 4 bases and J by 2 bases, with 14 bases between. The CDR3 reads CASSSMRGRNYGYTF. CDR3 DNA: TGTGCCAGCAGCTCTATGAGAGGCAGAAACTATGGCTACACCTTC. Full variable domain (outside the CDR3, taken from reference TRBV7-9 and TRBJ1-2): DTGVSQNPRHKITKRGQNVTFRCDPISEHNRLYWYRQTLGQGPEFLTYFQNEAQLEKSRLLSDRFSAERPKGSFSTLEIQRTEQGDSAMYLCASSSMRGRNYGYTFGSGTRLTVV.

V and J are TRBV7-2 and TRBJ2-7, with 13 bases aligning to TRBD2. CDR3 length: 15 residues. Per the germline V gene, CDR1 is SGHTA and CDR2 is FQGNSA. After removal of 2 bases from V and 2 bases from J, the junction contained 0 bases not matched to a gene. The CDR3 nucleotides read TGTGCCAGCAGCTTAACTAGCGGGGGGGCCTACGAGCAGTACTTC. Protein: CASSLTSGGAYEQYF.

The chain is built from TRBV5-6 and TRBJ1-1; 7 nucleotides align to TRBD1. J gave up 5 bases and V 3 bases, and 13 bases lay outside the gene matches. Germline loops: CDR1 SGHDT, CDR2 YYEEEE. The CDR3 is 16 amino acids. DNA of the CDR3: TGTGCCAGCAGCTCCCCTTTCAGGAGGGGGCGAACTGAAGCTTTCTTT. Protein sequence: CASSSPFRRGRTEAFF.